The 18 T cell receptor beta chains presented below share a single source sample, sequenced in a study of CD8 T cells in ankylosing spondylitis. TCRdb redid the calling of the 5' RACE reads with MiXCR, one entry per CDR3 protein. The repertoire has about 36,000 distinct CDR3 sequences, 6% of them found once; the top ten carry approximately 12%. The sequencing input was blood, either unsorted or a sorted T cell fraction (not recorded which). These receptors were collected from a male donor with ankylosing spondylitis or in good health (not recorded which).

This clonotype was seen many times. The chain employs TRBV3-1 and TRBJ1-4, with a weak D call TRBD1 (6 bases). The CDR3 sequence is 15 residues long. Per germline, CDR1 LGHDT and CDR2 YNNKEL (reference sequence). The germline V and J ends were trimmed by 1 base and 7 bases, with 13 bases remaining between them. CDR3 sequence (DNA): TGTGCCAGCAGCCAAGTTAACAGGGAAGGTGAAAAACTGTTTTTT. Amino acid sequence: CASSQVNREGEKLFF.

This clonotype showed up many times. V gene TRBV5-1 combines with J gene TRBJ1-1, with D unresolved. The V and J ends lost 0 bases and 1 base respectively, with 4 bases between them. From germline, CDR1 is SGHRS and CDR2 YFSETQ. CDR3 length: 13 residues. The chain's CDR3 is CASSLEGNTEAFF. The DNA for the CDR3 is TGCGCCAGCAGCTTGGAAGGGAACACTGAAGCTTTCTTT. Full variable domain (missing parts from reference TRBV5-1 and TRBJ1-1): KAGVTQTPRYLIKTRGQQVTLSCSPISGHRSVSWYQQTPGQGLQFLFEYFSETQRNKGNFPGRFSGRQFSNSRSEMNVSTLELGDSALYLCASSLEGNTEAFFGQGTRLTVV.

This clonotype was observed many times. The chain joins TRBV15 to TRBJ2-1; D may correspond to TRBD1 or TRBD2 (6 bases each). Germline lookup yields CDR1 LNHNV and CDR2 YYDKDF (reference sequence). Trimming shortened V by 0 bases and J by 8 bases, and 11 bases separated the two germline ends. The CDR3 sequence is 14 residues long. This CDR3 is CATSRDRGVYEQFF. The CDR3 DNA reads TGTGCCACCAGCAGAGATAGGGGGGTTTATGAGCAGTTCTTC.

There are many counts of this clonotype. The V and J genes are TRBV4-2 and TRBJ2-7, with TRBD1 identical over 7 bases. V was pared by 5 bases and J by 7 bases, with 11 bases of the junction left unmatched. Germline lookup yields CDR1 LGHNA and CDR2 YNFKEQ. The CDR3 totals 14 residues. The CDR3 reads CASSFRTGTDEQYF. Here the CDR3 DNA reads TGTGCCAGCAGCTTTAGAACCGGGACAGATGAGCAGTACTTC.

By frequency in the sample, this clonotype is medium-sized. V is TRBV12-3 or TRBV12-4 and J is TRBJ1-5; TRBD1 aligns across 12 bases. The trim removed 7 bases at V and 2 bases at J, leaving 6 bases unmatched. The CDR3 runs to 16 residues. For the CDR3, the DNA is TGTGCCAGCACCCCGGGACAGGGGGCAGGCAATCAGCCCCAGCATTTT. Translating it yields CASTPGQGAGNQPQHF.

This clonotype was counted many times. The V call is TRBV29-1, the J call TRBJ2-3; D is ambiguous. The CDR3 runs 12 residues. Deletions cut 3 bases from V and 4 bases from J, with 8 bases between. CDR1 and CDR2 from the germline V gene are SQVTM and ANQGSEA. The CDR3 spells CSVDRNPDTQYF. The CDR3 bases are TGCAGCGTTGACCGGAATCCAGATACGCAGTATTTT.

This clonotype was counted many times. The chain has TRBV12-3 or TRBV12-4 and TRBJ1-3; no clear D gene. Trimming cost V 0 bases and J 0 bases, with 6 bases left between them. The CDR3 spans 15 residues. The CDR3 sequence: CASSLAGISGNTIYF. CDR3 DNA: TGTGCCAGCAGTTTAGCAGGGATCTCTGGAAACACCATATATTTT.

This clonotype was seen ten or more times. V usage is TRBV29-1 and J usage is TRBJ1-2, with D possibly being TRBD1 (5 bases). CDR3 length: 12 residues. Per the germline V gene, CDR1 is SQVTM and CDR2 is ANQGSEA. The germline V and J ends were trimmed by 3 bases and 7 bases, with 12 bases remaining between them. CDR3: CSVDSGAGGYTF. CDR3 nucleotides: TGCAGCGTTGATTCCGGGGCGGGTGGCTACACCTTC.

This clonotype was observed at least ten times. The CDR3 loop reads CASSGLTGRPGELFF. In DNA, the CDR3 is TGTGCCAGCAGCGGCCTGACAGGGAGGCCCGGGGAGCTGTTTTTT. The chain uses TRBV9 and TRBJ2-2; tentatively, D is TRBD1 (7 bases). Germline CDR1 is SGDLS and CDR2 is YYNGEE. The ends were cut back, 3 bases at V and 6 bases at J, with 15 bases in the middle. The CDR3 has 15 amino acids.

This clonotype was picked up many times. The chain carries TRBV11-2 and TRBJ2-1, with D possibly TRBD2 on 6 matching bases. Per germline, CDR1 SGHAT and CDR2 FQNNGV. V gave up 0 bases and J gave up 2 bases, with 26 bases separating them. The CDR3 length is 21 residues. CDR3 loop: CASSLDLTSGRLEWPYNEQFF. The CDR3 nucleotides are TGTGCCAGCAGCTTAGACCTGACTAGTGGGAGATTGGAGTGGCCCTACAATGAGCAGTTCTTC.

The table lists this clonotype with many counts. This chain links TRBV20-1 with TRBJ1-3; D not resolved. The CDR3 covers 14 residues. Deletions cut 0 bases from V and 6 bases from J, with 12 bases between. Per the germline V gene, CDR1 is DFQATT and CDR2 is SNEGSKA (reference sequence). The CDR3 protein is CSAREWQSLNTIYF. CDR3 coding DNA: TGCAGTGCTAGAGAATGGCAGAGCTTAAACACCATATATTTT.

This clonotype has only a few counts. A much larger clone sits a single nucleotide away, making a read error possible. The V call is TRBV6-5, the J call TRBJ2-7; D possibly corresponds to TRBD2 (5 bases). Germline assignment: CDR1 MNHEY and CDR2 SVGAGI. The CDR3 totals 15 residues. CDR3: CSSSTWTGSSYEQYF. Here the CDR3 DNA reads TGTTCCAGCAGTACATGGACTGGAAGCTCCTACGAGCAGTACTTC.

This clonotype was seen many times. Written as DNA, the CDR3 is TGCGCCAGCAGCCCGGGTGGGACAGGGATCCAAGAGACCCAGTACTTC. Residues: CASSPGGTGIQETQYF. J is TRBJ2-5 and V is TRBV5-1, with 9 bases fitting TRBD1. The CDR3 consists of 16 residues. V was clipped by 4 bases and J by 1 base; unmatched bases: 8. Germline values: CDR1 SGHRS, CDR2 YFSETQ.

This clonotype was observed many times. The chain uses TRBV29-1 and TRBJ2-7; TRBD2 matches 9 bases. J was trimmed by 0 bases and V by 4 bases; bases with no gene match: 4. The CDR3 runs 14 residues. CDR1 and CDR2 (germline): SQVTM, ANQGSEA. The CDR3 loop is CSVVLAGHSYEQYF. The CDR3 nucleotides read TGCAGCGTTGTACTAGCGGGCCACTCCTACGAGCAGTACTTC.

This clonotype came up many times. V usage is TRBV12-3 or TRBV12-4 and J usage is TRBJ2-3; 9 nucleotides align to TRBD1. This CDR3 comprises 13 residues. The J segment lost 6 bases and the V segment lost 6 bases, leaving 4 bases of the junction unmatched. CDR3 in amino acids: CASSRQGVDTQYF. The CDR3 DNA reads as TGTGCCAGCAGCCGACAGGGGGTGGATACGCAGTATTTT.

In its sample, this clonotype was seen a few times. This sequence joins TRBV7-9 and TRBJ1-1; 9 bases fit TRBD1. V shed 3 bases and J 3 bases; nucleotides not matched to a gene: 2. Germline CDR1 and CDR2: SEHNR and FQNEAQ (reference sequence). The CDR3 spans 14 residues. The CDR3 region is CASSFGTGYTEAFF. The CDR3 bases are TGTGCCAGCAGCTTTGGGACAGGGTACACTGAAGCTTTCTTT.

The sample holds many counts of this clonotype. The chain joins TRBV20-1 to TRBJ2-1; D gene unclear. The CDR3 runs to 14 residues. Germline V gene data show CDR1 as DFQATT and CDR2 as SNEGSKA (reference sequence). The V end was cut by 6 bases, the J end by 7 bases, with 19 bases between. CDR3 in DNA: TGCAGTGCCGACGACCACGCTCCTAAGAATGAGCAGTTCTTC. Translation gives CSADDHAPKNEQFF.

By share of the sample, this clonotype is medium-sized (0.01 to 0.1%). J is TRBJ1-5 and V is TRBV5-1; D may be TRBD1 (6 bases). Trimming shortened V by 0 bases and J by 3 bases, and 13 bases separated the two germline ends. The length of the CDR3 is 16 residues. CDR1 is SGHRS, CDR2 YFSETQ, per germline. The CDR3 spells CASSLGPQGSNQPQHF. CDR3 nucleotide sequence: TGCGCCAGCAGCTTGGGACCACAGGGTTCCAATCAGCCCCAGCATTTT. Complete variable domain (other parts from reference TRBV5-1 and TRBJ1-5): KAGVTQTPRYLIKTRGQQVTLSCSPISGHRSVSWYQQTPGQGLQFLFEYFSETQRNKGNFPGRFSGRQFSNSRSEMNVSTLELGDSALYLCASSLGPQGSNQPQHFGDGTRLSIL.